The present T cell receptor (beta chain) was sequenced within a study of PD-1 and CTLA-4 blockade in melanoma (dated by TCRdb to about 2021). The study in broad terms: In patients with melanoma, the study measured the effects of PD-1 blockade versus CTLA-4 blockade on the melanoma-reactive CD8 T cell response.

Libraries were prepared through the immunoSEQ multiplex PCR assay. The clones in this table, taken by TCRdb from immuneACCESS, are in-frame only. Not every clone is retained; where verified, under half of the shortfall comes from an unresolved V gene, and the cause of the rest is unknown. This sample holds roughly 30,000 clones; about 85% were observed only once. The ten largest clones add up to 5% to 6.5% of the sample. V and J lose 1 base and 3 bases, and a span of 10 bases separates them. CDR3 length: 16 amino acids, cysteine to phenylalanine. Only the CDR3 portion is preserved as DNA: 48 bases, with reading frame beginning at the first base. In the germline V gene, CDR1 corresponds to LGHNA and CDR2 to YSLEER. This clone appeared a few times. The antigen it recognizes is unknown. No quality values exist for individual bases; no much larger clone is one base distant.

The clonotype comes from a human donor with melanoma. The sample was CD8+ T cells from peripheral blood, taken from a patient given anti-PD-1 treatment. The chain joins TRBV4-3 to TRBJ2-6, with the D gene not clear enough to name. The bases are TGCGCCAGCAGCCAAGGCGAGGCTCTTGGGGCCAACGTCCTGACTTTC. This translates into CASSQGEALGANVLTF.